Listed here are 6 T cell receptor beta chains from one sample, sequenced in a study of T cell clonotyping in hematopoietic cell transplantation. As to time point: recipient sample about 28 days before transplant, after cytoreduction. Sequenced by immunoSEQ multiplex PCR; TCRdb stores in-frame clones only, minus some. Of 1,600 or so clones listed, approximately 93% are singletons. The sample consisted of peripheral blood mononuclear cells, taken before stem cell transplant. The source of these receptors is a woman between 50 and 59 years old with acute myeloid leukemia. Some clones in this sample may be carry-over from other donors' samples.

V and J are TRBV13 and TRBJ2-3, with 9 bases fitting TRBD2. V was clipped by 1 base and J by 7 bases; unmatched bases: 9. The CDR3 totals 16 residues. Looked up from germline, CDR1 is PRHDT and CDR2 is FYEKMQ (reference sequence). The CDR3 nucleotides are TGTGCCAGCAGCTTAGAGTTGCGGGGGGGCATTAATACGCAGTATTTT. It encodes CASSLELRGGINTQYF. Combining the CDR3 with reference TRBV13 and TRBJ2-3 gives the whole variable domain AAGVIQSPRHLIKEKRETATLKCYPIPRHDTVYWYQQGPGQDPQFLISFYEKMQSDKGSIPDRFSAQQFSDYHSELNMSSLELGDSALYFCASSLELRGGINTQYFGPGTRLTVL.

V gene TRBV2 combines with J gene TRBJ1-2; perhaps TRBD1 as D (5 bases). The V and J ends lost 4 bases and 4 bases respectively, with 16 bases between them. This CDR3 contains 15 residues. In germline, CDR1 is SNHLY, CDR2 FYNNEI. CDR3 DNA: TGTGCCAGCAGTGTATCCTGGGACCCTACCTATGGCTACACCTTC. This encodes CASSVSWDPTYGYTF.

J is TRBJ2-5 and V is TRBV7-2; D unresolved. V lost 4 bases, J lost 4 bases, and 7 bases lay in between. CDR3 length: 12 residues. Per germline, CDR1 SGHTA and CDR2 FQGNSA. CDR3 DNA sequence: TGTGCCAGCAGCTCCTCGCGAGAGACCCAGTACTTC. Encoded protein: CASSSSRETQYF.

This chain joins TRBV9 and TRBJ2-5; D tentatively fits TRBD1 or TRBD2 (5 bases each). In germline, CDR1 is SGDLS, CDR2 YYNGEE. There are 16 residues in the CDR3. The germline V and J ends were trimmed by 0 bases and 3 bases, with 15 bases remaining between them. CDR3 coding DNA: TGTGCCAGCAGCGTAGAGGGGCTAGCTTCGGAAGAGACCCAGTACTTC. This encodes CASSVEGLASEETQYF.

The rearrangement links TRBV19 to TRBJ1-1, with D maybe TRBD1 (6 bases). The CDR3 has 14 residues. Germline V gene data show CDR1 as LNHDA and CDR2 as SQIVND (reference sequence). The V and J ends lost 5 bases and 5 bases respectively, with 15 bases between them. CDR3 sequence: CASSAKQGKTEAFF. The CDR3 DNA reads TGTGCCAGTAGTGCTAAACAGGGTAAGACTGAAGCTTTCTTT.

CDR3 protein: CASSQGDPGSGNTIYF. In DNA, the CDR3 is TGTGCCAGCAGCCAAGGAGATCCCGGCTCTGGAAACACCATATATTTT. The chain uses TRBV4-2 and TRBJ1-3; D is uncertain. Germline values: CDR1 LGHNA, CDR2 YNFKEQ. The CDR3 length is 16 residues. Trimming left V 1 base short and J 0 bases short, with 10 bases between.